This passage covers 3 T cell receptor beta chains from one sample sequenced in a study of CD8 T cells in Susac syndrome. Random hexamers were used to reverse transcribe roughly 0.5 to 1 ug of RNA. One entry per CDR3 protein, called by TCRdb with MiXCR from the immunoSEQ multiplex PCR reads. In the table there are some 100,000 distinct CDR3 sequences, about nine tenths of which are singletons. Sequencing was performed on CD8+ T cells from PBMCs. The receptors derive from a human donor in good health.

This chain uses TRBV12-3 or TRBV12-4 with TRBJ1-5; possible D gene TRBD1, 5 bases. This CDR3 contains 14 residues. V shed 2 bases and J shed 7 bases, with 12 bases lying between them. In DNA, the CDR3 is TGTGCCAGCAGTTTACAGGGTTCCTCACAGCCCCAGCATTTT. This sequence encodes CASSLQGSSQPQHF.

The chain has TRBV6-2 or TRBV6-3 and TRBJ2-7; the D is unclear. V lost 0 bases and J lost 2, with 5 bases in between. The CDR3 consists of 13 residues. Germline V gene data show CDR1 as MNHEY and CDR2 as SVGEGT. The CDR3 is CASSYSRAYEQYF. The CDR3 bases are TGTGCCAGCAGTTACTCTCGGGCCTACGAGCAGTACTTC.

The rearrangement links TRBV25-1 to TRBJ1-1, with D tentatively TRBD1 (6 bases). The V and J ends lost 3 bases and 3 bases respectively, with 11 bases between them. The CDR3 has 14 amino acids. Germline V gives CDR1 MGHDK, CDR2 SYGVNS. The CDR3 here is CASSDTGLYTEAFF. The DNA of the CDR3 is TGTGCCAGCAGTGATACAGGGCTCTACACTGAAGCTTTCTTT.